One and the same sample provided the 17 T cell receptor beta chains below, sequenced in a study of cytomegalovirus exposure and HLA in healthy donors. The primer mix had 60 Vbeta and 13 Jbeta primers. TCRdb's copy holds only in-frame clones and misses some; the assay was immunoSEQ multiplex PCR. The profile shows 140,000 to 150,000 clones, roughly 76% of them singletons. The sample taken for sequencing was PBMCs. The source is a woman in her thirties in good health and CMV-seronegative.

The chain couples TRBV7-3 to TRBJ2-2; weak D call: TRBD1 (8 bases). Per the germline V gene, CDR1 is SGHTA and CDR2 is FQGTGA. The CDR3 runs to 17 residues. V shed 6 bases and J shed 4 bases, with 21 bases lying between them. The CDR3 here is CASSRNSGGGGTGELFF. The CDR3 DNA reads as TGTGCCAGCAGTCGAAACTCAGGGGGCGGGGGCACCGGGGAGCTGTTTTTT. The full variable domain, with the rest looked up from reference TRBV7-3 and TRBJ2-2, is GAGVSQTPSNKVTEKGKYVELRCDPISGHTALYWYRQSLGQGPEFLIYFQGTGAADDSGLPNDRFFAVRPEGSVSTLKIQRTERGDSAVYLCASSRNSGGGGTGELFFGEGSRLTVL.

The V gene is TRBV7-9, the J gene TRBJ2-7; TRBD2 is a possible D gene (7 bases). This CDR3 has 15 amino acids. CDR1 and CDR2 (germline): SEHNR, FQNEAQ (reference sequence). The V gene lost 5 bases and the J gene lost 0 bases, with 14 bases spanning the gap. The CDR3 spells CASSPKGGPSYEQYF. DNA for the CDR3: TGTGCCAGCAGCCCGAAGGGGGGGCCCTCCTACGAGCAGTACTTC.

This chain links TRBV5-1 with TRBJ2-7, with TRBD1 matching 8 bases. Looked up from germline, CDR1 is SGHRS and CDR2 is YFSETQ. V trimming: 3 bases; J trimming: 4 bases; junction bases outside the gene matches: 9. The CDR3 runs to 15 residues. The CDR3 here is CASSSIGQGWYEQYF. The CDR3 DNA is TGCGCCAGCAGCTCCATCGGACAGGGATGGTACGAGCAGTACTTC.

The chain combines TRBV5-1 with TRBJ2-5; 13 bases agree with TRBD2. The V gene's germline CDR1 is SGHRS and CDR2 YFSETQ. This CDR3 comprises 15 residues. Germline trimming cut 1 base from V and 5 bases from J; bases unmatched to any gene: 2. CDR3 sequence: CASSLMTSGRETQYF. The CDR3 DNA is TGCGCCAGCAGCTTGATGACTAGCGGGAGGGAGACCCAGTACTTC.

This clone occurred once. The rearrangement links TRBV5-8 to TRBJ1-1, with 7 bases identical to TRBD1. CDR1 SGHTS and CDR2 YDEGEE come from the germline V gene. V dropped 2 bases and J dropped 3; count of bases not matched to a gene: 7. The CDR3 extends over 15 amino acids. The DNA of the CDR3 is TGTGCCAGCAGCTTCCTAGACAGGGCCGACACTGAAGCTTTCTTT. As protein: CASSFLDRADTEAFF.

The DNA for the CDR3 is TGTGCCAGCAGTGAAGGGCCGACTAATGAAAAACTGTTTTTT. Its translation: CASSEGPTNEKLFF. The chain joins TRBV6-1 to TRBJ1-4; D is undetermined. V shed 1 base and J shed 2 bases, with 5 bases lying between them. Germline V gene sequence: CDR1 MNHNS, CDR2 SASEGT. The length of the CDR3 is 14 residues.

The chain links TRBV30 to TRBJ2-1; possible D gene TRBD1, 6 bases. The V and J ends lost 2 bases and 5 bases respectively, with 16 bases between them. The CDR3 extends over 15 amino acids. Germline values: CDR1 GTSNPN, CDR2 SVGIG (reference sequence). The DNA of the CDR3 is TGTGCCTGGAGTCCAGGGGTCCCGATAAACAATGAGCAGTTCTTC. This gives the protein CAWSPGVPINNEQFF.

The chain links TRBV5-1 to TRBJ1-1, with 7 bases identical to TRBD1. Per the germline V gene, CDR1 is SGHRS and CDR2 is YFSETQ. J was trimmed by 9 bases and V by 0 bases; bases with no gene match: 20. The CDR3 sequence is 18 residues long. Written as DNA, the CDR3 is TGCGCCAGCAGCTTGGAAGGGACAGCCGGAATAGGCTTATTTAAAGCTTTCTTT. Its protein is CASSLEGTAGIGLFKAFF.

The genes are TRBV9 and TRBJ2-2; TRBD2 aligns across 11 bases. CDR1 and CDR2 from the germline V gene are SGDLS and YYNGEE. With V trimmed by 5 bases and J by 5 bases, 8 bases remained unmatched. The CDR3 is 16 amino acids. CDR3 DNA: TGTGCCAGCAGTGTACTAGCGGGGGTAGATACCGGGGAGCTGTTTTTT. As protein: CASSVLAGVDTGELFF.

This clone turned up a few times. The chain couples TRBV4-1 to TRBJ1-5, with 8 positions matching TRBD1. Germline V gene lookup returns CDR1 MGHRA and CDR2 YSYEKL. This CDR3 is built from 21 residues. The V and J ends lost 4 bases and 2 bases, in that order; junction bases with no gene match: 22. This CDR3 reads CASSRLVNRDRRVIGNQPQHF. The CDR3 DNA follows: TGCGCCAGCAGCCGTCTTGTGAACCGGGACAGGCGAGTGATCGGCAATCAGCCCCAGCATTTT.

This clone was counted many times. The rearrangement links TRBV5-1 to TRBJ2-2; 9 bases map to TRBD2. V trimming: 4 bases; J trimming: 5 bases; junction bases outside the gene matches: 9. In germline, CDR1 is SGHRS, CDR2 YFSETQ. This CDR3 comprises 16 residues. The CDR3 spells CASSPDQLAGTGELFF. CDR3 nucleotides: TGCGCCAGCAGCCCCGATCAGCTAGCGGGAACCGGGGAGCTGTTTTTT.

The V and J genes are TRBV19 and TRBJ2-2, with TRBD2 matching 9 bases. Germline V gene data show CDR1 as LNHDA and CDR2 as SQIVND (reference sequence). The length of the CDR3 is 16 residues. The junction had 8 bases not matched to a gene; V was cut back by 3 bases and J by 6 bases. The CDR3 spells CASSITAGGFSGELFF. CDR3 nucleotide sequence: TGTGCCAGTAGTATCACGGCGGGGGGGTTCTCCGGGGAGCTGTTTTTT.

This chain joins TRBV7-9 and TRBJ2-3, with 7 bases fitting TRBD1. The CDR3 length is 14 residues. J was trimmed by 8 bases and V by 5 bases; bases with no gene match: 10. Germline V lookup: CDR1 SEHNR, CDR2 FQNEAQ (reference sequence). CDR3 sequence (DNA): TGTGCCAGCAGCGCTGGGACAGCCGTCGGTACGCAGTATTTT. The encoded protein is CASSAGTAVGTQYF.

The gene calls are TRBV11-2 and TRBJ2-5; a weak D match, TRBD2 (6 bases). V was shortened by 0 bases and J by 4 bases, with 12 bases between the two germline ends. Germline V gives CDR1 SGHAT, CDR2 FQNNGV. This CDR3 has 15 amino acids. The CDR3 loop is CASSLDPGVGETQYF. CDR3 in DNA: TGTGCCAGCAGCTTAGATCCGGGGGTGGGAGAGACCCAGTACTTC.

The CDR3 loop is CASSLNILAGGNNEQFF. The CDR3 DNA is TGTGCCAGCAGCCTAAACATCCTAGCGGGAGGGAACAATGAGCAGTTCTTC. The chain is built from TRBV28 and TRBJ2-1, with 12 nucleotides matching TRBD2. The CDR3 is made up of 17 amino acids. Germline V CDR1 and CDR2: MDHEN, SYDVKM. J gave up 5 bases and V 6 bases, and 11 bases lay outside the gene matches.

The V gene is TRBV30, the J gene TRBJ1-1; D gene unclear. The V gene's germline CDR1 is GTSNPN and CDR2 SVGIG (reference sequence). V lost 0 bases, J lost 0 bases, and 5 bases lay in between. The CDR3 totals 13 residues. The CDR3 sequence: CAWSVNLNTEAFF. In nucleotides, the CDR3 is TGTGCCTGGAGTGTAAACTTGAACACTGAAGCTTTCTTT.

The chain joins TRBV5-1 to TRBJ1-5, with 9 bases lining up with TRBD1. The CDR3 covers 13 residues. CDR1 and CDR2 from the germline V gene are SGHRS and YFSETQ. V lost 6 bases to trimming and J lost 5 bases; unmatched junction nucleotides: 3. The CDR3 DNA reads as TGCGCCAGCACCGGGACAGGGCATCAGCCCCAGCATTTT. It translates to CASTGTGHQPQHF.